This passage covers 32 T cell receptor beta chains from one sample sequenced in a study of blood T cells in healthy people across ages. PCR was performed a second time for about 7 to 12 cycles using a sample-barcoded 5' primer and a J-beta primer mix. TCRdb processed the 5' RACE reads anew with MiXCR; each CDR3 protein has one entry. The data show almost 300,000 distinct CDR3 sequences, roughly a quarter seen once. The sequenced material came from blood. The source of these receptors is a woman between 65 and 79 years old in good health.

The genes are TRBV3-1 and TRBJ2-7, with a tentative D call TRBD2 (6 bases). Germline loops: CDR1 LGHDT, CDR2 YNNKEL (reference sequence). Trimming took 0 bases from V and 3 from J, leaving 9 bases between them. The CDR3 runs to 14 residues. CDR3 coding DNA: TGTGCCAGCAGCCAAGAAATTAGCGGCTACGAGCAGTACTTC. It translates to CASSQEISGYEQYF.

A few counts support this clonotype. The CDR3 is CASSRSRLVTTEAFF. As DNA, the CDR3 is TGTGCCAGCAGCCGGTCTAGGTTGGTGACCACTGAAGCTTTCTTT. The V and J genes are TRBV3-1 and TRBJ1-1; D is unresolved. Germline V gene lookup returns CDR1 LGHDT and CDR2 YNNKEL (reference sequence). The CDR3 runs to 15 residues. Deletions cut 4 bases from V and 4 bases from J, with 16 bases between.

The V call is TRBV29-1, the J call TRBJ2-5, with a possible D match to TRBD2 (6 bases). V lost 7 bases and J 4 bases, leaving 13 bases between the germline ends. From germline, CDR1 is SQVTM and CDR2 ANQGSEA. The CDR3 sequence is 12 residues long. Here the CDR3 reads CSGTPRGETQYF. Written as DNA, the CDR3 is TGCAGCGGAACCCCGCGGGGAGAGACCCAGTACTTC.

This clonotype has more than one count but fewer than ten. This chain links TRBV7-6 with TRBJ2-1; D is possibly TRBD1 (5 bases). CDR3 length: 16 residues. The germline V gene encodes CDR1 SGHVS and CDR2 FNYEAQ. Trimming removed 2 bases at V and 0 bases at J, with 11 bases between. The DNA of the CDR3 is TGTGCCAGCAGCTTATTGTCACAGGCCTCCTACAATGAGCAGTTCTTC. This codes for CASSLLSQASYNEQFF.

This clonotype was picked up a small number of times. This chain joins TRBV5-1 and TRBJ2-5, with D hard to call. V gave up 1 base and J gave up 0 bases, with 10 bases separating them. This CDR3 is built from 15 residues. CDR1 is SGHRS and CDR2 is YFSETQ in the germline V gene. CDR3 bases: TGCGCCAGCAGCTTGACCGCCCGGCACCAAGAGACCCAGTACTTC. Protein product: CASSLTARHQETQYF.

The rearrangement uses TRBV3-1 and TRBJ2-5; D unresolved. The length of the CDR3 is 14 residues. CDR1 LGHDT and CDR2 YNNKEL come from the germline V gene (reference sequence). V lost 0 bases, J lost 2 bases, and 7 bases lay in between. In DNA form, the CDR3 reads TGTGCCAGCAGCCAAGAATGGGTACAAGAGACCCAGTACTTC. It codes for CASSQEWVQETQYF.

This chain uses TRBV20-1 with TRBJ1-4; D unresolved. The germline CDR1 and CDR2 sequences are DFQATT and SNEGSKA (reference sequence). This CDR3 region has 12 residues. Between the trimmed V and J ends, which lost 4 bases and 4 bases, there was a span of 7 bases. CDR3 in DNA: TGCAGTGCTACGGAATTTAATGAAAAACTGTTTTTT. It translates to CSATEFNEKLFF.

This clonotype was found a few times. The CDR3 DNA sequence: TGCAGCGTGGAAACCTCAGGGCCCTACGAGCAGTACTTC. This sequence encodes CSVETSGPYEQYF. The chain uses TRBV29-1 and TRBJ2-7; possibly TRBD1 for D (5 bases). V was cut by 6 bases and J by 2 bases, with 14 bases left in between. The CDR3 contains 13 residues. Looked up from germline, CDR1 is SQVTM and CDR2 is ANQGSEA.

This clonotype was picked up one time. The chain recombines TRBV28 with TRBJ2-3; D gene unclear. Matching the DNA end better, TRBJ1-5 makes the J call doubtful. The CDR3 has 13 residues. Per germline, CDR1 MDHEN and CDR2 SYDVKM. The chain's CDR3 is CASSFGGTDTQHF. CDR3 bases: TGTGCCAGCAGTTTCGGAGGCACAGATACGCAGCATTTT.

The genes are TRBV5-1 and TRBJ2-1; TRBD2 might be the D (5 bases). The germline gives CDR1 SGHRS, CDR2 YFSETQ. The CDR3 contains 14 residues. The ends were cut back, 0 bases at V and 5 bases at J, with 9 bases in the middle. The CDR3 sequence: CASSLALVDNEQFF. CDR3 nucleotides: TGCGCCAGCAGCTTGGCACTAGTAGACAATGAGCAGTTCTTC.

The sample holds a few counts of this clonotype. This rearrangement joins TRBV29-1 to TRBJ2-1; TRBD2 matches 15 bases. The CDR3 runs 16 residues. Trimming at V came to 3 bases and at J to 4 bases, leaving 4 bases not matched to a gene. The germline V gene encodes CDR1 SQVTM and CDR2 ANQGSEA. The CDR3 region is CSVESGLAGGYNEQFF. CDR3 bases: TGCAGCGTTGAGTCCGGACTAGCGGGGGGGTACAATGAGCAGTTCTTC.

The chain carries TRBV20-1 and TRBJ2-5, with TRBD2 matching over 12 bases. The trim removed 5 bases at V and 5 bases at J, leaving 9 bases unmatched. There are 15 residues in the CDR3. The germline V gene encodes CDR1 DFQATT and CDR2 SNEGSKA (reference sequence). The CDR3 bases are TGCAGTGCTCAGACTAGCGGGGGCTGGGGGGAGACCCAGTACTTC. Protein product: CSAQTSGGWGETQYF.

With respect to this clonotype: This could be a read error, since a much larger clone is one nucleotide away. The rearrangement links TRBV4-3 to TRBJ1-4, with a weak D call TRBD1 (6 bases). The CDR3 length is 15 residues. Germline V CDR1 and CDR2: LGHNA, YSLEER. V was clipped by 6 bases and J by 3 bases, with 14 bases between them. CDR3 bases: TGCGCCAGCAGGGGACCAGGGGTGGCTAATGAAAAACTGTTTTTT. Translation: CASRGPGVANEKLFF.

This chain uses TRBV7-9 with TRBJ1-1; possibly TRBD1 for D (6 bases). CDR1 and CDR2 (germline): SEHNR, FQNEAQ (reference sequence). The CDR3 spans 14 residues. V gave up 5 bases and J gave up 1 base, with 11 bases separating them. In DNA form, the CDR3 reads TGTGCCAGCAGCCCCCGGGACACGAACACTGAAGCTTTCTTT. Protein: CASSPRDTNTEAFF.

V usage is TRBV18 and J usage is TRBJ2-1, with D perhaps assigned TRBD1 or TRBD2 (5 bases each). The CDR3 contains 16 residues. Between the trimmed V and J ends, which lost 4 bases and 0 bases, there was a span of 13 bases. Germline-derived CDR1 and CDR2 are KGHSH and LQKENI. The CDR3 nucleotides are TGTGCCAGCTCACTGGGGGTTCAGCGCTCCTACAATGAGCAGTTCTTC. This gives the protein CASSLGVQRSYNEQFF.

There are a few counts of this clonotype. The chain carries TRBV15 and TRBJ2-5; TRBD1 agrees at 9 bases. Germline V gives CDR1 LNHNV, CDR2 YYDKDF (reference sequence). This CDR3 region has 15 residues. V lost 5 bases and J lost 3; bases outside the gene matches: 7. The CDR3 region is CATSARGQGKETQYF. The CDR3 DNA reads TGTGCCACCAGCGCCCGAGGACAGGGGAAAGAGACCCAGTACTTC.

This chain uses TRBV6-5 with TRBJ2-5; 10 nucleotides align to TRBD1. The J call may be incorrect, as the DNA end agrees better with TRBJ2-7. This CDR3 comprises 15 residues. The germline V gene encodes CDR1 MNHEY and CDR2 SVGAGI. In DNA, the CDR3 is TGTGCCAGCAGTAGAGCCGGGACAGGGGCCTACGAGCAGTACTTC. This codes for CASSRAGTGAYEQYF.

CDR3 sequence reads: CASSYSRAESDQETQYF. For the CDR3, the DNA is TGTGCCAGCAGTTACTCTAGGGCGGAGTCGGACCAAGAGACCCAGTACTTC. The chain combines TRBV6-5 with TRBJ2-5; no reliable D call. This CDR3 spans 17 amino acids. Germline V gene sequence: CDR1 MNHEY, CDR2 SVGAGI. Trimming pared 0 bases from V and 0 bases from J, leaving 14 bases between.

The table lists this clonotype with a few counts. V and J are TRBV29-1 and TRBJ2-7; 10 bases map to TRBD1. The CDR3 loop spans 14 amino acids. The J segment lost 5 bases and the V segment lost 5 bases, leaving 9 bases of the junction unmatched. In germline, CDR1 is SQVTM, CDR2 ANQGSEA. In DNA, the CDR3 is TGCAGCGTTATCAAGGACAGGGGGGGCGACGAGCAGTACTTC. Translation: CSVIKDRGGDEQYF.

This clonotype was picked up one time. The rearrangement links TRBV5-5 to TRBJ2-7; a weak D match, TRBD1 (6 bases). Germline V gene data show CDR1 as SGHKS and CDR2 as YYEKEE (reference sequence). The V end was cut by 4 bases, the J end by 3 bases, with 17 bases between. This CDR3 contains 15 residues. CDR3 protein: CASSPQRTVVYEQYF. Written as DNA, the CDR3 is TGTGCCAGCAGCCCGCAACGGACAGTTGTCTACGAGCAGTACTTC.

The chain carries TRBV20-1 and TRBJ2-1; either TRBD1 or TRBD2 may fit D (6 bases each). Trimming stripped 0 bases from V and 2 bases from J, with 14 bases between. The CDR3 is made up of 16 amino acids. Germline-derived CDR1 and CDR2 are DFQATT and SNEGSKA (reference sequence). CDR3 nucleotides: TGCAGTGCTAGAGATTTTCAGGAGGGGGCCTACAATGAGCAGTTCTTC. Its protein product is CSARDFQEGAYNEQFF.

This clonotype was seen a few times. This chain links TRBV6-6 with TRBJ2-2; 10 bases line up with TRBD2. The CDR3 is 16 amino acids. Germline trimming cut 6 bases from V and 3 bases from J; bases unmatched to any gene: 7. The germline gives CDR1 MNHNY, CDR2 SVGAGI (reference sequence). CDR3 sequence reads: CASRNLAGVDTGELFF. The DNA for the CDR3 is TGTGCCAGCAGAAATCTAGCGGGAGTGGACACCGGGGAGCTGTTTTTT.

The genes are TRBV27 and TRBJ2-3; D remains unclear. This CDR3 is built from 18 residues. V was pared by 1 base and J by 0 bases, with 17 bases between. Germline loops: CDR1 MNHEY, CDR2 SMNVEV (reference sequence). The CDR3 DNA reads as TGTGCCAGCAGTTTATGGCCCCCTTCTAGTACTAGCACAGATACGCAGTATTTT. Protein product: CASSLWPPSSTSTDTQYF.

There are many counts of this clonotype. This chain uses TRBV19 with TRBJ1-2, with unresolved D. CDR3 length: 17 amino acids. Trimming pared 6 bases from V and 6 bases from J, leaving 26 bases between. Germline V gene sequence: CDR1 LNHDA, CDR2 SQIVND (reference sequence). The CDR3 is CASSATSRRRMGNGYTF. DNA for the CDR3: TGTGCCAGTAGCGCGACCTCCAGGCGGCGAATGGGCAATGGCTACACCTTC.

This clonotype has at least ten counts. The chain uses TRBV5-1 and TRBJ2-5; weak D call: TRBD2 (5 bases). The last part of the DNA fits TRBJ2-1 better; the J call may be wrong. Germline V CDR1 and CDR2: SGHRS, YFSETQ. The CDR3 length is 15 residues. The CDR3 region is CASSLGSPYYNEQFF. CDR3 nucleotide sequence: TGCGCCAGCAGCTTAGGGAGTCCATATTACAATGAGCAGTTCTTC.

The genes are TRBV4-1 and TRBJ2-5; 7 bases agree with TRBD2. CDR1 and CDR2 (germline): MGHRA, YSYEKL. The CDR3 totals 14 residues. Losses at the gene ends were 0 bases for V and 4 bases for J; bases not matched to a gene: 2. In nucleotides, the CDR3 is TGCGCCAGCAGCCAAGAGGGCGGGAGAGAGACCCAGTACTTC. Translation: CASSQEGGRETQYF.

The chain joins TRBV5-1 to TRBJ1-6; maybe TRBD1 (6 bases). The CDR3 loop spans 15 amino acids. Germline CDR1 SGHRS, CDR2 YFSETQ. V gave up 0 bases and J gave up 7 bases, with 11 bases separating them. CDR3 in amino acids: CASSLGDTGNSPLHF. CDR3 nucleotides: TGCGCCAGCAGCTTGGGAGACACAGGGAATTCACCCCTCCACTTT.

The chain is built from TRBV12-3 or TRBV12-4 and TRBJ2-4; 7 bases are shared with TRBD1. The CDR3 has 15 amino acids. The V gene end was trimmed by 5 bases and the J gene end by 3 bases; junction bases not matched to a gene: 7. The CDR3 region has the DNA TGTGCCAGCAGTACCACAGGGGCGGTCAAAAACATTCAGTACTTC. Its protein product is CASSTTGAVKNIQYF.

This clonotype appeared a few times. The V call is TRBV11-2, the J call TRBJ1-2; D is possibly TRBD1 (5 bases). The CDR3 is 15 residues long. Germline CDR1 is SGHAT and CDR2 is FQNNGV. V lost 1 base and J lost 2, with 11 bases in between. CDR3 in amino acids: CASSLGLTGNYGYTF. The CDR3 bases are TGTGCCAGCAGCTTAGGTCTAACAGGCAACTATGGCTACACCTTC.

The chain combines TRBV5-5 with TRBJ2-1, with D possibly being TRBD1 (5 bases). Deletions cut 0 bases from V and 7 bases from J, with 11 bases between. Germline loops: CDR1 SGHKS, CDR2 YYEKEE (reference sequence). CDR3 size: 14 residues. DNA of the CDR3: TGTGCCAGCAGCTTGGGGACACGTCCGAATGAGCAGTTCTTC. It translates to CASSLGTRPNEQFF. The full variable domain, its missing parts supplied by reference TRBV5-5 and TRBJ2-1, is DAGVTQSPTHLIKTRGQQVTLRCSPISGHKSVSWYQQVLGQGPQFIFQYYEKEERGRGNFPDRFSARQFPNYSSELNVNALLLGDSALYLCASSLGTRPNEQFFGPGTRLTVL.

The sample holds many counts of this clonotype. The chain joins TRBV2 to TRBJ2-6; perhaps TRBD1 as D (8 bases). This CDR3 is 17 amino acids long. Germline values: CDR1 SNHLY, CDR2 FYNNEI. V lost 5 bases, J lost 0 bases, and 14 bases lay in between. The DNA of the CDR3 is TGTGCCAGCAGTTTAACAGGGGGGGCCTCTGGGGCCAACGTCCTGACTTTC. The encoded protein is CASSLTGGASGANVLTF. The variable domain in full, completed from reference TRBV2 and TRBJ2-6, reads EPEVTQTPSHQVTQMGQEVILRCVPISNHLYFYWYRQILGQKVEFLVSFYNNEISEKSEIFDDQFSVERPDGSNFTLKIRSTKLEDSAMYFCASSLTGGASGANVLTFGAGSRLTVL.

This clonotype has a count of ten or more. The V and J genes are TRBV20-1 and TRBJ2-5; D is undetermined. V was clipped by 6 bases and J by 3 bases, with 8 bases between them. Germline CDR1 DFQATT, CDR2 SNEGSKA (reference sequence). CDR3 length equals 11 residues. CDR3 protein: CSAWQKETQYF. The CDR3 region has the DNA TGCAGTGCCTGGCAGAAAGAGACCCAGTACTTC.